Below are 21 T cell receptor beta chains sequenced from a single sample in a study of spatial heterogeneity in lung cancer. TCRdb reanalysed the 5' RACE reads using MiXCR and keeps one entry per CDR3 protein. Here the sample spans some 14,000 distinct CDR3 sequences, approximately 4.8% being singletons. The sample's time point: sample taken at primary tumor resection. Unsorted tumor, nontumor lung tissue or cryopreserved PBMC supplied the whole RNA. The specimen comprised lung tumor tissue, sampled at surgery. These receptors originate from a human donor with early-stage non-small cell lung cancer.

This clonotype qualifies as medium-sized (0.01 to 0.1%). The library was built for alpha chains, so this beta chain is an off-target read and its size means little. This rearrangement joins TRBV20-1 to TRBJ1-6, with TRBD1 matching 7 bases. Germline CDR1 and CDR2: DFQATT and SNEGSKA (reference sequence). The CDR3 loop spans 15 amino acids. J was trimmed by 7 bases and V by 0 bases; bases with no gene match: 6. CDR3 sequence: CSARDEGAMNSPLHF. Written as DNA, the CDR3 is TGCAGTGCTAGAGATGAGGGGGCGATGAATTCACCCCTCCACTTT.

This clonotype was observed at least ten times. This beta chain is an unintended read in a library built for alpha chains; its size means little. The J gene is TRBJ2-3, the V gene TRBV15; 11 bases line up with TRBD1. The CDR3 totals 17 residues. The germline CDR1 and CDR2 sequences are LNHNV and YYDKDF (reference sequence). J gave up 4 bases and V 0 bases, and 6 bases lay outside the gene matches. CDR3 DNA sequence: TGTGCCACCAGCAGAGAGGGACAGGGGGGAGGAGCAGATACGCAGTATTTT. It translates to CATSREGQGGGADTQYF. Full variable domain (outside the CDR3, taken from reference TRBV15 and TRBJ2-3): DAMVIQNPRYQVTQFGKPVTLSCSQTLNHNVMYWYQQKSSQAPKLLFHYYDKDFNNEADTPDNFQSRRPNTSFCFLDIRSPGLGDTAMYLCATSREGQGGGADTQYFGPGTRLTVL.

This clonotype was seen at least ten times. Because the library targeted alpha chains, this beta chain is an off-target read whose size means little. This rearrangement joins TRBV14 to TRBJ2-1; TRBD2 might be the D (6 bases). Per the germline V gene, CDR1 is SGHDN and CDR2 is FVKESK. V was pared by 4 bases and J by 0 bases, with 16 bases between. CDR3 length: 17 residues. The CDR3 here is CASSPLGGRGSYNEQFF. CDR3 nucleotide sequence: TGTGCCAGCAGCCCTCTCGGAGGGCGGGGCTCCTACAATGAGCAGTTCTTC.

This clonotype qualifies as medium-sized. Being off target in a library aimed at alpha chains, this beta chain has a size of little meaning. This chain links TRBV7-2 with TRBJ2-5; 7 bases match TRBD1. Germline-derived CDR1 and CDR2 are SGHTA and FQGNSA. The CDR3 totals 15 residues. V dropped 5 bases and J dropped 7; count of bases not matched to a gene: 13. The CDR3 DNA reads as TGTGCCAGCAGCCCCCGAAGACAGGGCTCAGGGACCCAGTACTTC. Residues: CASSPRRQGSGTQYF.

This clonotype was seen at least ten times. This beta chain turned up in a library designed for alpha chains; as an off-target read, its abundance says little. The V and J genes are TRBV9 and TRBJ1-2, with no clear D. Between the trimmed V and J ends, which lost 0 bases and 6 bases, there was a span of 9 bases. This CDR3 contains 13 residues. Germline assignment: CDR1 SGDLS and CDR2 YYNGEE. Written as DNA, the CDR3 is TGTGCCAGCAGCGTAGGACCAGACCATGGCTACACCTTC. It translates to CASSVGPDHGYTF.

This clonotype was picked up many times. Because this beta chain is a stray read in a library intended to capture alpha chains, its abundance should not be given much weight. The V gene is TRBV7-2, the J gene TRBJ1-1; 8 bases line up with TRBD1. The CDR3 contains 17 residues. Germline-derived CDR1 and CDR2 are SGHTA and FQGNSA. The V and J ends lost 1 base and 1 base, in that order; junction bases with no gene match: 8. CDR3 amino acids: CASSLVPTGAGNTEAFF. CDR3 in DNA: TGTGCCAGCAGCTTAGTCCCGACAGGGGCAGGGAACACTGAAGCTTTCTTT.

Many counts were recorded for this clonotype. This beta chain lies outside the target of a library built for alpha chains; its clone size means little. The V and J genes are TRBV7-8 and TRBJ1-5, with 7 bases aligning to TRBD1. The trim removed 4 bases at V and 5 bases at J, leaving 2 bases unmatched. The germline CDR1 and CDR2 sequences are SGHVS and FQNEAQ. The CDR3 runs to 13 residues. The CDR3 DNA reads TGTGCCAGCAGCTCCGACAGGGATCAGCCCCAGCATTTT. This encodes CASSSDRDQPQHF.

This clonotype has a count of ten or more. The library was built for alpha chains, so this beta chain is an off-target read and its size means little. This sequence joins TRBV24-1 and TRBJ1-4, with D possibly matching TRBD1 (5 bases). This CDR3 has 16 residues. Trimming removed 3 bases at V and 7 bases at J, with 17 bases between. Germline-derived CDR1 and CDR2 are KGHDR and SFDVKD. CDR3 DNA sequence: TGTGCCACCAGTGATGCCCAAATGGGGGTCGGTGAAAAACTGTTTTTT. Residues: CATSDAQMGVGEKLFF.

In this sample, this clonotype turned up a few times. Found in a library prepared for alpha chains, this beta chain is an off-target read, and its abundance has little meaning. V and J are TRBV28 and TRBJ2-4; D gene ambiguous. Trimming stripped 5 bases from V and 0 bases from J, with 2 bases between. The CDR3 has 12 residues. Germline CDR1 is MDHEN and CDR2 is SYDVKM. This CDR3 reads CASSLAKNIQYF. The CDR3 DNA reads as TGTGCCAGCAGTCTAGCCAAAAACATTCAGTACTTC.

There are many counts of this clonotype. The library was designed around alpha chains, so this beta chain is a stray read whose abundance carries little weight. The chain uses TRBV7-8 and TRBJ1-1; tentative D call: TRBD1 (5 bases). In germline, CDR1 is SGHVS, CDR2 FQNEAQ. This CDR3 has 13 amino acids. Between the trimmed V and J ends, which lost 3 bases and 3 bases, there was a span of 8 bases. The CDR3 nucleotides read TGTGCCAGCAGCTTGGGGGAGGACACTGAAGCTTTCTTT. It translates to CASSLGEDTEAFF.

This clonotype is termed medium-sized. This beta chain represents an off-target read in a library built for alpha chains; its size is of limited meaning. CDR3 protein: CASSFVRGRTPFSTDTQYF. The CDR3 DNA reads TGTGCCAGCAGCTTCGTTAGGGGGAGAACCCCCTTTAGCACAGATACGCAGTATTTT. The rearrangement uses TRBV7-2 and TRBJ2-3; weak D call: TRBD1 (6 bases). Germline V gives CDR1 SGHTA, CDR2 FQGNSA. V was clipped by 3 bases and J by 0 bases, with 22 bases between them. The CDR3 totals 19 residues.

This clonotype showed up just a few times. Since the library was made to target alpha chains, this beta chain is a stray read and its abundance is not meaningful. This chain uses TRBV20-1 with TRBJ1-4; D is unresolved. V lost 5 bases and J 7 bases, leaving 14 bases between the germline ends. The CDR3 runs to 13 residues. CDR1 and CDR2 (germline): DFQATT, SNEGSKA (reference sequence). The CDR3 region is CSAQSADPEKLFF. The CDR3 DNA sequence: TGCAGTGCTCAATCCGCCGATCCTGAAAAACTGTTTTTT.

The sample holds many counts of this clonotype. Within a library made for alpha chains, this beta chain is off target, and its count is uninformative. The genes are TRBV11-2 and TRBJ1-4; the D gene is possibly TRBD1 (6 bases). Per germline, CDR1 SGHAT and CDR2 FQNNGV. Trimming stripped 2 bases from V and 5 bases from J, with 12 bases between. The CDR3 covers 15 residues. This chain's CDR3 is CASSLTWGLNEKLFF. The DNA of the CDR3 is TGTGCCAGCAGCTTAACATGGGGGCTCAATGAAAAACTGTTTTTT.

This clonotype was detected only a few times. The library was prepared for alpha chains; this beta chain is a stray read, so its frequency means little. The chain employs TRBV16 and TRBJ2-7; 13 positions agree with TRBD2. Per germline, CDR1 KGHSY and CDR2 FQNENV. The CDR3 is 16 amino acids. Trimming cost V 2 bases and J 6 bases; bases outside gene matches: 7. CDR3 DNA sequence: TGTGCCAGCAGCCAAGGAGAACTAGCGGGGGGGCCCGAGCAGTACTTC. It translates to CASSQGELAGGPEQYF.

This clonotype was picked up many times. Being off target in a library aimed at alpha chains, this beta chain has a size of little meaning. This chain uses TRBV10-3 with TRBJ1-3, with TRBD1 as a possible D gene (6 bases). CDR3 length equals 15 residues. CDR1 and CDR2 from the germline V gene are ENHRY and SYGVKD. V was clipped by 6 bases and J by 0 bases, with 12 bases between them. CDR3 in DNA: TGTGCCATCAGGGTAGGACAGAGCTCTGGAAACACCATATATTTT. This gives the protein CAIRVGQSSGNTIYF.

Worth noting for this clonotype: A much larger clone differs by one base, so this may be a read error. The size of this beta chain means little, since it is a stray read in a library made for alpha chains. This chain links TRBV5-1 with TRBJ2-3, with 9 bases aligning to TRBD2. The CDR3 consists of 17 residues. Looked up from germline, CDR1 is SGHRS and CDR2 is YFSETQ. CDR3 coding DNA: TGCGCCAGCAGCTTGGCCCGGGCGGGGGGGCCCCCAGATACGCGGTATTTT. Encoded protein: CASSLARAGGPPDTRYF.

This clonotype was picked up many times. Because this beta chain is a stray read in a library intended to capture alpha chains, its abundance should not be given much weight. The rearrangement uses TRBV10-3 and TRBJ1-1, with D hard to call. The germline V and J ends were trimmed by 3 bases and 0 bases, with 11 bases remaining between them. The CDR3 is 15 amino acids. CDR1 ENHRY and CDR2 SYGVKD come from the germline V gene. The CDR3 bases are TGTGCCATCAGTGAAGAGGCACGCTTGAACACTGAAGCTTTCTTT. This translates into CAISEEARLNTEAFF.

This clonotype was counted ten times or more. Being off target in a library aimed at alpha chains, this beta chain has a size of little meaning. CDR3 nucleotides: TGTGCCAGCTCCTACGAACAGGGAAGGAACACTGAAGCTTTCTTT. Residues: CASSYEQGRNTEAFF. The rearrangement uses TRBV18 and TRBJ1-1; perhaps TRBD1 as D (6 bases). The length of the CDR3 is 15 residues. The V gene's germline CDR1 is KGHSH and CDR2 LQKENI. Between the trimmed V and J ends, which lost 6 bases and 1 base, there was a span of 15 bases.

This clonotype is labeled medium-sized (0.01 to 0.1%). This beta chain lies outside the target of a library built for alpha chains; its clone size means little. The chain links TRBV5-1 to TRBJ2-2, with 10 bases fitting TRBD2. The CDR3 spans 17 residues. The ends lost 0 bases at V and 4 bases at J; junction bases unmatched: 6. Germline assignment: CDR1 SGHRS and CDR2 YFSETQ. CDR3 coding DNA: TGCGCCAGCAGCTTGGTTAAAGCGGGAGGGCCCACCGGGGAGCTGTTTTTT. This encodes CASSLVKAGGPTGELFF.

This clonotype was seen many times. The library was prepared for alpha chains; this beta chain is a stray read, so its frequency means little. The V gene is TRBV6-6, the J gene TRBJ1-2; 7 bases line up with TRBD1. The CDR3 covers 16 residues. Germline CDR1 is MNHNY and CDR2 is SVGAGI (reference sequence). The V and J ends lost 2 bases and 5 bases, in that order; junction bases with no gene match: 11. The CDR3 sequence is CASSYPRQGGLYGYTF. CDR3 coding DNA: TGTGCCAGCAGTTACCCCCGACAGGGCGGATTGTATGGCTACACCTTC.

This clonotype was observed many times. The library was prepared for alpha chains; this beta chain is a stray read, so its frequency means little. The chain recombines TRBV20-1 with TRBJ1-2; 8 positions agree with TRBD1. Germline trimming cut 0 bases from V and 2 bases from J; bases unmatched to any gene: 5. Looked up from germline, CDR1 is DFQATT and CDR2 is SNEGSKA (reference sequence). The CDR3 has 15 amino acids. CDR3 region: CSARERSGGNYGYTF. DNA of the CDR3: TGCAGTGCTAGAGAGCGGTCAGGGGGCAACTATGGCTACACCTTC.